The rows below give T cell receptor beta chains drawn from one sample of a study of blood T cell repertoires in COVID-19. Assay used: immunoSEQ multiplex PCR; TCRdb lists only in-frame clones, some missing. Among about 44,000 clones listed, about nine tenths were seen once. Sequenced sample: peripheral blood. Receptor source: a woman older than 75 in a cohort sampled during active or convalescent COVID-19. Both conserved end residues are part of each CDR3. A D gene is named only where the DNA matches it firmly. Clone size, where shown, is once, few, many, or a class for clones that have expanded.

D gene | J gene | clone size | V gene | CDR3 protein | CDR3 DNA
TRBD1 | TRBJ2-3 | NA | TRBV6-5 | CASSSGTGVTDTQYF | TGTGCCAGCAGCTCCGGGACAGGGGTCACAGATACGCAGTATTTT
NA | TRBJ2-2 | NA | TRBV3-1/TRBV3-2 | CASSQGSAGELFF | TGTGCCAGCAGCCAGGGCTCCGCCGGGGAGCTGTTTTTT
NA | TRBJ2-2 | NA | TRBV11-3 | CASSWAGLAGTGELFF | TGTGCCAGCAGCTGGGCGGGATTGGCGGGGACCGGGGAGCTGTTTTTT
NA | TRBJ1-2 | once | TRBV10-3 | CAISDRGVADMEGYTF | TGTGCCATCAGTGACCGGGGGGTGGCAGACATGGAAGGCTACACCTTC
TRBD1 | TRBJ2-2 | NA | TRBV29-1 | CSVGGRDRGAGELFF | TGCAGCGTTGGGGGCCGGGACAGGGGAGCCGGGGAGCTGTTTTTT
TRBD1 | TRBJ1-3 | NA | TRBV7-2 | CASSPTGGSGNTIYF | TGTGCCAGCAGCCCGACAGGGGGCTCTGGAAACACCATATATTTT
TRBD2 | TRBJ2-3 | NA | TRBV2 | CASSSRSRLAGGNYF | TGTGCCAGCAGTTCTCGGTCCCGACTAGCGGGAGGAAACTATTTT
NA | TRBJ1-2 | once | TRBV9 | CASSARRQAGGYTF | TGTGCCAGCAGCGCGAGGAGACAGGCCGGGGGCTACACCTTC
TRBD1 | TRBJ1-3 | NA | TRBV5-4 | CASSPDRKTGNTIYF | TGTGCCAGCAGCCCGGACAGGAAAACTGGAAACACCATATATTTT
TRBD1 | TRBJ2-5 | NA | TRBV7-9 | CASSSTGTGGETQYF | TGTGCCAGCAGCTCCACCGGGACAGGGGGAGAGACCCAGTACTTC
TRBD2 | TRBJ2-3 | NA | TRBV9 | CASSVVQEAGAAVTQYF | TGTGCCAGCAGCGTAGTCCAGGAAGCGGGAGCCGCAGTGACGCAGTATTTT
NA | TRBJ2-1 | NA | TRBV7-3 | CASSLSGVNEQFF | TGTGCCAGCAGCTTATCGGGGGTGAATGAGCAGTTCTTC
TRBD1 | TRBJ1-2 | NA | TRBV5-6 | CASSSQGVRGYTF | TGTGCCAGCAGCTCTCAGGGGGTCCGTGGCTACACCTTC
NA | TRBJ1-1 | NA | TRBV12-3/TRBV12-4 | CASSSLRGTEAFF | TGTGCCAGCAGTTCGCTCAGGGGCACTGAAGCTTTCTTT
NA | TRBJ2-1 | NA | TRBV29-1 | CSVEKGSSYNEQFF | TGCAGCGTTGAGAAAGGGAGCTCCTACAATGAGCAGTTCTTC
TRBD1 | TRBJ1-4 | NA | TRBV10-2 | CASSEGAGGYEKLFF | TGCGCCAGCAGTGAGGGGGCAGGGGGCTATGAAAAACTGTTTTTT
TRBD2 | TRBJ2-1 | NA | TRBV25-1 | CASSDARGGLNEQFF | TGTGCCAGCAGTGATGCCCGGGGGGGCCTCAATGAGCAGTTCTTC
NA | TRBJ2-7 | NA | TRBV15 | CATSGGTFSYEQYF | TGTGCCACCAGCGGGGGCACCTTTAGTTACGAGCAGTACTTC
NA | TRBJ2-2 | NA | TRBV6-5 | CASSLRAEGTGELFF | TGTGCCAGCAGTCTTCGAGCGGAGGGGACCGGGGAGCTGTTTTTT
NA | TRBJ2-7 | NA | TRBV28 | CASSPLYEQYF | TGTGCCAGCAGTCCCCTATACGAGCAGTACTTC
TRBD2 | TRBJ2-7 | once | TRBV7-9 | CASSSPGEGSYEQYF | TGTGCCAGCAGCTCCCCCGGGGAGGGTTCCTACGAGCAGTACTTC
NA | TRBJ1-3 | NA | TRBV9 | CASSSRGASGNTIYF | TGTGCCAGCAGCTCCCGGGGAGCCTCGGGAAACACCATATATTTT
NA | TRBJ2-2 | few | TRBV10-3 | CAISERGVRELFF | TGTGCCATCAGTGAGCGGGGAGTTAGGGAGCTGTTTTTT
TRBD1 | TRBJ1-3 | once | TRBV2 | CASTGGPGNTIYF | TGTGCCAGTACAGGGGGCCCTGGAAACACCATATATTTT
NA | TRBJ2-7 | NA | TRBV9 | CASSARQAQGEQYF | TGTGCCAGCAGCGCCAGACAGGCCCAGGGCGAGCAGTACTTC
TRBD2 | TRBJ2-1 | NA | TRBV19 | CASSSGGAENEQFF | TGTGCCAGTAGTAGCGGGGGGGCCGAGAATGAGCAGTTCTTC
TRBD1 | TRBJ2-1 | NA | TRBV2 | CASNYGTGQFF | TGTGCCAGCAACTACGGGACAGGGCAGTTCTTC
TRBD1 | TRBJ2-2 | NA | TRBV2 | CASSATRDRGRGELFF | TGTGCCAGCAGCGCCACCCGGGACAGGGGGCGAGGGGAGCTGTTTTTT
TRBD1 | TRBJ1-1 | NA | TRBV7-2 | CASSLASRGRTEAFF | TGTGCCAGCAGCTTAGCGTCCAGGGGGCGAACTGAAGCTTTCTTT
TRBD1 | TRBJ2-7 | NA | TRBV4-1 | CASSRDRGTFGGSLNEQYF | TGCGCCAGCAGCCGGGACAGGGGGACGTTTGGCGGGAGCTTGAACGAGCAGTACTTC
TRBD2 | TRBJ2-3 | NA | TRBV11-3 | CASSPTSPNTDTQYF | TGTGCCAGCAGCCCGACTAGCCCTAACACAGATACGCAGTATTTT
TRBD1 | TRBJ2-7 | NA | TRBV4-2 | CASSPGGQGSAQYF | TGTGCCAGCAGCCCCGGAGGACAGGGGTCTGCGCAGTACTTC
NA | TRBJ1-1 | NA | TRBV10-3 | CAIRRDLHSPSEAFF | TGTGCCATCAGACGGGATCTACATAGCCCATCCGAAGCTTTCTTT
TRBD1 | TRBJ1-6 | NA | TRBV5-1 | CASSLGQAGPYNSPLHF | TGCGCCAGCAGCCTTGGACAGGCGGGCCCCTATAATTCACCCCTCCACTTT
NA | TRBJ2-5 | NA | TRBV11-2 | CASSLQGPETQYF | TGTGCCAGCAGCTTACAGGGGCCGGAGACCCAGTACTTC
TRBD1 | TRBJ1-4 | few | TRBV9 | CASSGTGATNEKLFF | TGTGCCAGCAGCGGCACAGGGGCAACTAATGAAAAACTGTTTTTT
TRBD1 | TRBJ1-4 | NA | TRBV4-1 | CASSHLQGFREKLFF | TGCGCCAGCAGCCACCTACAGGGGTTCCGTGAAAAACTGTTTTTT
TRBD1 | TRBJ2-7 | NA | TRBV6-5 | CASRDRDREGKRQYF | TGTGCCAGCAGGGATCGGGACAGGGAGGGGAAGAGGCAGTACTTC
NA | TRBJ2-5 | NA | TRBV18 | CASSPSLGTYGDKETQYF | TGTGCCAGCTCACCAAGTTTGGGGACATACGGAGACAAAGAGACCCAGTACTTC
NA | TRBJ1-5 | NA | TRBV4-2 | CASSQASAEPQHF | TGTGCCAGCAGCCAAGCATCCGCAGAGCCCCAGCATTTT
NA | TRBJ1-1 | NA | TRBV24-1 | CATQGAGTEAFF | TGTGCCACCCAGGGCGCGGGGACTGAAGCTTTCTTT
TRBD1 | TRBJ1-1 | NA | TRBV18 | CASSLAGQGNTEAFF | TGTGCCAGCTCACTCGCTGGACAGGGGAACACTGAAGCTTTCTTT
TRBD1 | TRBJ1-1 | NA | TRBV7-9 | CASSPTGSSTEAFF | TGTGCCAGCAGCCCGACAGGGAGTAGCACTGAAGCTTTCTTT
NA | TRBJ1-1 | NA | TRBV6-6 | CASSYSGRNTEAFF | TGTGCCAGCAGTTACTCGGGCAGGAACACTGAAGCTTTCTTT
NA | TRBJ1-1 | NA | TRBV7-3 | CASSFTANTEAFF | TGTGCCAGCAGCTTCACAGCGAACACTGAAGCTTTCTTT
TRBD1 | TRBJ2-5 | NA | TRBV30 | CACRTGGGETQYF | TGTGCCTGTCGGACAGGGGGTGGTGAGACCCAGTACTTC
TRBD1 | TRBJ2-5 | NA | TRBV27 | CASSSPGQGHETQYF | TGTGCCAGCAGTTCACCCGGACAGGGGCACGAGACCCAGTACTTC
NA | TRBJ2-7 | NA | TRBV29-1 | CSVLDRAYEQYF | TGCAGCGTCCTAGACAGAGCCTACGAGCAGTACTTC
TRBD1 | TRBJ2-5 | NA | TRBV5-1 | CASSFNRGQRETQYF | TGCGCCAGCAGCTTCAACAGGGGGCAAAGAGAGACCCAGTACTTC
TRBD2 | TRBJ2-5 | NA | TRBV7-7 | CASSLTAGGPGETQYF | TGTGCCAGCAGCTTAACAGCGGGGGGGCCTGGAGAGACCCAGTACTTC
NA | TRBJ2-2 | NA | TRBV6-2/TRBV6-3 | CASSLVRVNTGELFF | TGTGCCAGCAGTCTGGTTCGAGTAAACACCGGGGAGCTGTTTTTT
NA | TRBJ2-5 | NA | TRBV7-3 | CASSLTNRETQYF | TGTGCCAGCAGCTTAACAAATCGAGAGACCCAGTACTTC